These 21 T cell receptor beta chains were sequenced from one sample in a study of control samples from healthy donors and cancer patients. Data came from immunoSEQ multiplex PCR; TCRdb stores just in-frame clones and leaves some out. The sample has approximately 70,000 clones, 87% seen once. The sample comprised PBMCs. Every receptor here comes from a woman between 45 and 65 years old with head and neck cancer.

The chain joins TRBV2 to TRBJ2-1; maybe TRBD1 (6 bases). This CDR3 is built from 15 residues. Trimming stripped 1 base from V and 7 bases from J, with 14 bases between. Germline V lookup: CDR1 SNHLY, CDR2 FYNNEI. As DNA, the CDR3 is TGTGCCAGCAGTGAAGAGTATGGTAGGGGGAATGAGCAGTTCTTC. It yields the protein CASSEEYGRGNEQFF.

The rearrangement links TRBV21-1 to TRBJ1-2. TRBV21-1 is an annotated pseudogene. The CDR3 contains 14 residues. CDR3 coding DNA: TGTGCCAGCAGCAAAGACGGGAGGGGTGGCGGCTACACCTTC. This encodes CASSKDGRGGGYTF.

V is TRBV19 and J is TRBJ2-3; 7 bases agree with TRBD1. Germline assignment: CDR1 LNHDA and CDR2 SQIVND (reference sequence). This CDR3 has 16 residues. Losses at the gene ends were 7 bases for V and 0 bases for J; bases not matched to a gene: 10. The CDR3 loop reads CASKEQGTSSTDTQYF. The DNA of the CDR3 is TGTGCCAGTAAGGAACAGGGGACCTCTAGCACAGATACGCAGTATTTT.

Written as DNA, the CDR3 is TGTGCCAGCAGGAGAGGCCGGGACAGGGATCGGGAGCTGTTTTTT. It specifies CASRRGRDRDRELFF. The rearrangement uses TRBV28 and TRBJ2-2; TRBD1 agrees at 9 bases. Looked up from germline, CDR1 is MDHEN and CDR2 is SYDVKM. The V segment lost 6 bases and the J segment 9 bases; nucleotides outside the gene matches: 11. The CDR3 loop spans 15 amino acids.

The chain recombines TRBV25-1 with TRBJ2-1, with D maybe TRBD2 (7 bases). This CDR3 comprises 15 residues. CDR1 is MGHDK and CDR2 is SYGVNS in the germline V gene. Between the trimmed V and J ends, which lost 4 bases and 2 bases, there was a span of 12 bases. The CDR3 protein is CASSVGGGPYNEQFF. The CDR3, as DNA: TGTGCCAGCAGTGTGGGAGGGGGGCCCTACAATGAGCAGTTCTTC.

CDR3 nucleotide sequence: TGTGCCAGCAGCCCTCAAACAGGGCATCGGTCCGAGACCCAGTACTTC. Translated, it gives CASSPQTGHRSETQYF. J is TRBJ2-5 and V is TRBV5-6, with D tentatively TRBD1 (6 bases). V lost 4 bases and J lost 5, with 21 bases in between. The germline gives CDR1 SGHDT, CDR2 YYEEEE. The CDR3 is 16 residues long.

In nucleotides, the CDR3 is TGTGCCAGCAGTTTTTTTAGGAACTATGGCTACACCTTC. It codes for CASSFFRNYGYTF. The rearrangement joins TRBV6-5 to TRBJ1-2, with D uncertain. Germline V gene sequence: CDR1 MNHEY, CDR2 SVGAGI. V was shortened by 4 bases and J by 2 bases, with 8 bases between the two germline ends. The length of the CDR3 is 13 residues.

The J gene is TRBJ1-2, the V gene TRBV27, with D possibly matching TRBD1 (6 bases). The CDR3 spans 15 residues. Trimming cost V 5 bases and J 0 bases, with 13 bases left between them. Germline V lookup: CDR1 MNHEY, CDR2 SMNVEV (reference sequence). CDR3 sequence reads: CASSPLGTPNYGYTF. The CDR3 DNA is TGTGCCAGCAGTCCCCTCGGGACACCTAACTATGGCTACACCTTC.

This chain links TRBV18 with TRBJ2-5, with D unresolved. The V gene's germline CDR1 is KGHSH and CDR2 LQKENI. The CDR3 runs to 17 residues. V lost 0 bases and J 2 bases, leaving 16 bases between the germline ends. CDR3 region: CASSPPFEYSRQETQYF. CDR3 bases: TGTGCCAGCTCACCACCGTTCGAGTATAGCCGTCAAGAGACCCAGTACTTC.

The gene calls are TRBV18 and TRBJ2-7, with D possibly TRBD1 on 6 matching bases. The CDR3 runs to 12 residues. The V gene's germline CDR1 is KGHSH and CDR2 LQKENI. Trimming took 2 bases from V and 5 from J, leaving 7 bases between them. The CDR3 is CASSPKGDEQYF. CDR3 bases: TGTGCCAGCTCACCAAAGGGGGACGAGCAGTACTTC.

The chain employs TRBV24-1 and TRBJ1-1; D remains unclear. V gave up 5 bases and J gave up 2 bases, with 5 bases separating them. This CDR3 is 12 amino acids long. The germline V gene encodes CDR1 KGHDR and CDR2 SFDVKD. CDR3 protein: CATSASNTEAFF. CDR3 nucleotide sequence: TGTGCCACCAGTGCATCCAACACTGAAGCTTTCTTT.

The rearrangement links TRBV10-1 to TRBJ2-1; the match to TRBD2 covers 12 bases. The CDR3 is made up of 16 amino acids. Germline V gene sequence: CDR1 WNHNN, CDR2 SYGVQD (reference sequence). The ends lost 3 bases at V and 10 bases at J; junction bases unmatched: 10. CDR3 loop: CASSDSASGGAREQFF. The CDR3, as DNA: TGCGCCAGCAGTGATAGCGCTAGCGGGGGGGCCAGGGAGCAGTTCTTC.

This clone showed up just once. The chain couples TRBV7-9 to TRBJ2-7, with D tentatively TRBD2 (6 bases). Trimming left V 5 bases short and J 5 bases short, with 22 bases between. Germline CDR1 reads SEHNR; CDR2 reads FQNEAQ (reference sequence). This CDR3 spans 16 amino acids. Here the CDR3 reads CASSLGGAPLADEQYF. The CDR3 nucleotides are TGTGCCAGCAGCCTCGGAGGGGCTCCTCTTGCCGACGAGCAGTACTTC.

The chain joins TRBV12-3 or TRBV12-4 to TRBJ2-5; D unresolved. The V end was cut by 3 bases, the J end by 3 bases, with 2 bases between. CDR3 length: 11 residues. This CDR3 reads CASSLKETQYF. Here the CDR3 DNA reads TGTGCCAGCAGTTTGAAAGAGACCCAGTACTTC.

CDR3 sequence (DNA): TGTGCCAGCAGCCAAGAACCCCGGGCTAACGAGCAGTACTTC. Translated: CASSQEPRANEQYF. The chain uses TRBV3-1 (or the pseudogene TRBV3-2) and TRBJ2-7, with D uncertain. Germline assignment: CDR1 LGHDT and CDR2 YNNKEL (reference sequence). The V end lost 0 bases, the J end lost 5 bases, and 11 bases lay between the germline ends. The CDR3 loop spans 14 amino acids.

The chain has TRBV5-1 and TRBJ1-6; TRBD1 matches at 7 bases. J gave up 7 bases and V 3 bases, and 13 bases lay outside the gene matches. The CDR3 runs to 17 residues. Germline lookup yields CDR1 SGHRS and CDR2 YFSETQ. The CDR3 region has the DNA TGCGCCAGCAGCTCGGACGGACTGGGACAGTCAAATTCACCCCTCCACTTT. Amino acids: CASSSDGLGQSNSPLHF.

The rearrangement uses TRBV19 and TRBJ1-5, with 8 nucleotides matching TRBD1. The CDR3 consists of 16 residues. With 6 bases clipped from V and 2 bases from J, the junction kept 9 bases outside the gene matches. Germline lookup yields CDR1 LNHDA and CDR2 SQIVND (reference sequence). In DNA form, the CDR3 reads TGTGCCAGTAGCTCAGGACAGGGCCGAGGCAATCAGCCCCAGCATTTT. It yields the protein CASSSGQGRGNQPQHF.

This chain links TRBV7-2 with TRBJ1-3, with D possibly being TRBD1 (6 bases). Trimming removed 4 bases from V and 2 bases from J, with 12 bases in between. This CDR3 region has 15 residues. Germline V gene data show CDR1 as SGHTA and CDR2 as FQGNSA. This CDR3 reads CASSSQGPTGNTIYF. The CDR3 DNA is TGTGCCAGCAGCTCCCAGGGGCCTACTGGAAACACCATATATTTT.

The V call is TRBV5-1, the J call TRBJ1-5; TRBD1 is a possible D gene (6 bases). Germline V gene sequence: CDR1 SGHRS, CDR2 YFSETQ. CDR3 length equals 15 residues. V was clipped by 5 bases and J by 3 bases, with 15 bases between them. The CDR3, as DNA: TGCGCCAGCAGTTCGACAGGCCTTCCCAATCAGCCCCAGCATTTT. Amino acid sequence: CASSSTGLPNQPQHF.

The chain combines TRBV30 with TRBJ1-1; D unresolved. Between the trimmed V and J ends, which lost 3 bases and 0 bases, there was a span of 11 bases. The CDR3 is 14 residues long. Germline V gene sequence: CDR1 GTSNPN, CDR2 SVGIG (reference sequence). Written as DNA, the CDR3 is TGTGCCTGGAGAGCGACTTACATGAACACTGAAGCTTTCTTT. This gives the protein CAWRATYMNTEAFF.

This chain uses TRBV19 with TRBJ2-5, with 11 nucleotides matching TRBD2. Germline V lookup: CDR1 LNHDA, CDR2 SQIVND (reference sequence). This CDR3 has 16 residues. V dropped 5 bases and J dropped 1; count of bases not matched to a gene: 6. The CDR3 nucleotides are TGTGCCAGTAGTCTTAGCGGGGGGGCTGGCCAAGAGACCCAGTACTTC. As protein: CASSLSGGAGQETQYF. Filled out from reference TRBV19 and TRBJ2-5, the complete variable domain reads DGGITQSPKYLFRKEGQNVTLSCEQNLNHDAMYWYRQDPGQGLRLIYYSQIVNDFQKGDIAEGYSVSREKKESFPLTVTSAQKNPTAFYLCASSLSGGAGQETQYFGPGTRLLVL.